This T cell receptor beta chain is drawn from a study of shared clonotypes between healthy human individuals. Overall study context: Per donor, three plates held CD4 naive cells, three held CD4 memory, two held CD8 naive and one held CD8 memory.

Positively selected for CCR7, the CD45RO-negative cells used as naive CD8 cells excluded terminally differentiated effector memory CD45RA+ cells. Within Nashville, Tennessee resided all donors, each a Caucasian adult. The CDR3 has 15 amino acids. Per germline, CDR1 MNHNS and CDR2 SASEGT. The V end lost 1 base, the J end lost 2 bases, and 9 bases lay between the germline ends. Generated by immunoSEQ multiplex PCR, the TCRdb table keeps only in-frame clones and is missing some. In the table there are about 2 million clones, approximately 95% of which are singletons. Input material: naive CD8+ T cells sorted from blood. The chain combines TRBV6-1 with TRBJ1-5; D is unclear. The receptor was derived from a man aged 18 to 35 in good health. CDR3 amino acids: CASSEVAGRNQPQHF. CDR3 in DNA: TGTGCCAGCAGTGAAGTGGCAGGTCGCAATCAGCCCCAGCATTTT.